This T cell receptor (beta chain) was identified in a study of T and B cells in COVID-19 patients (dated by TCRdb to between 2020 and 2021). Background on the whole study: Using TRB and IGH repertoire sequencing of peripheral blood, the study characterized adaptive immunity in COVID-19 patients who had active infection or had recovered. A recovered cohort included about 19 patients who provided 20 to 25 samples, and most of these patients had mild to moderate COVID-19 treated on an outpatient basis. Patients in the recovered cohort had a median age of around 36 years, compared with around 63 years for patients in the active-infection cohort. In the active-infection cohort, about 65% of the 20 patients were critically ill and required mechanical ventilation or ECMO. Of the approximately 21 patients in the active-infection cohort, 18 had comorbidities associated with unfavorable COVID-19 outcome. Over 8 million TCR sequences were analysed in a TCR and BCR sequence repository that covered 30 to 45 patients and 65 to 85 time points. A couple of patients belonged to both the recovered and active cohorts because samples were available from active disease and after recovery. For the repertoire analyses, the comparison was an age-matched reference group of approximately 39 healthy donors who were negative for COVID-19 antibodies. As many as 9 follow-up blood samples were collected from each patient, and in some individuals these samples spanned different disease stages. Findings and caveats that apply to the study as a whole: The cohort was considered too small to assess HLA contributions to COVID-19 susceptibility or severity. It was stated that prospective validation of the reported TCR clusters was required before the clusters could be put to clinical use. A total of 2,200 or so TCR clusters were exclusive to the recovered cohort, and 31 of those clusters were low-pGen clusters. Specific T cell subsets (CD4+/Treg/CD8+) and sorted SARS-CoV-2-responsive or tetramer+ T cells had not yet been sequenced, and these experiments were ongoing. TRB repertoires were found to be highly clonal in active COVID-19, whereas diversity and richness at recovery were found to rise above healthy donor levels. Strongly skewed TRBV/TRBJ gene usage was reported in patients with COVID-19. Blood samples from mildly ill patients during symptoms and early samples from severe cases were scarce.

This clonotype turned up a few times. Its cognate antigen has yet to be identified. Base qualities were left out, and no much larger clone turns up one base away. These reads were obtained on an Illumina MiSeq. Multiplex PCR with BIOMED2 TRB-A/B primer pools was used to amplify the TRB rearrangements. Illumina-compatible adapters and 7-nucleotide sample barcodes were added to the amplicons in two consecutive PCRs. Phusion HS II polymerase was used for all library PCRs. The amplicons were purified from gel with the NucleoSpin Gel and PCR Clean-up kit, measured on Qubit, and combined at roughly 4.4 nM. The quality of the amplicon pool was checked on an Agilent 2100 Bioanalyzer prior to Illumina next-generation sequencing. Processing in the source paper ran as follows. Annotation of TRB rearrangements was done in MiXCR 3.0.8 with the default MiXCR reference library. Non-productive reads and sequences with fewer than 2 reads were removed, and each unique CDR3 nucleotide sequence was counted as one clone. Clonality, diversity, richness and V-J gene usage were calculated in R 3.5.1. GLIPH2 was used to cluster TCRs based on CDR3 similarity, and OLGA was used to calculate the generation probabilities. GLIPH2 clusters were kept only when the clusters contained at least four unique TCR clonotypes present in at least three individuals. TCRdb trimmed public reads at Q25 via fastp, called clones via MiXCR and kept in-frame beta chains. Each entry merges the rows of one CDR3 protein and shows their most common DNA and genes. The V and J calls were not made by the authors but by TCRdb's processing. Across this sample there are about 17,000 distinct CDR3 sequences, with around 30% seen only once. 4% to 5% of the sample comes from the top ten.

The CDR3 spans 15 residues, from the cysteine through the phenylalanine. The entry retains the CDR3 DNA only, 45 bases that are in frame from base 1. For CDR1 and CDR2, the germline V gene lists KGHSH and LQKENI. V is cut back by 3 bases and J by 4 bases, with 6 bases in the junction unmatched. TRB repertoires were amplified using roughly 250-500 ng of genomic DNA isolated from blood. The chain links TRBV18 with TRBJ2-7; 10 middle bases align to TRBD1. The receptor's source is a human donor who had recovered from COVID-19. The sample was blood. The nucleotides are TGTGCCAGCTCACCCCCCGGGACAGGGGTTTACGAGCAGTACTTC. Its translation reads: CASSPPGTGVYEQYF.